The 21 T cell receptor beta chains below all came from one sample that was sequenced in a study of T cell responses to AZD1222 COVID-19 vaccine. The protocol was immunoSEQ multiplex PCR, while the TCRdb copy is restricted to in-frame clones and leaves out a portion. The table lists fewer than 120,000 clones, around 90% of them singletons, with roughly 2.7% in the top ten. This material consisted of peripheral blood, taken 28 days after the second AZD1222 dose. All receptors derive from an adult who received the AZD1222 COVID-19 vaccine.

This clone was counted once. The CDR3 spells CASSLVISDRGGETQYF. Written as DNA, the CDR3 is TGCGCCAGCAGCTTGGTTATCAGTGACCGGGGGGGAGAGACCCAGTACTTC. V and J are TRBV5-1 and TRBJ2-5; TRBD2 agrees at 8 bases. Germline values: CDR1 SGHRS, CDR2 YFSETQ. Unmatched junction bases numbered 11, after V lost 0 bases and J lost 4 bases. This CDR3 region has 17 residues.

This chain connects TRBV28 to TRBJ1-2; 10 nucleotides align to TRBD1. Germline V lookup: CDR1 MDHEN, CDR2 SYDVKM. There are 13 residues in the CDR3. With 5 bases clipped from V and 9 bases from J, the junction kept 6 bases outside the gene matches. Here the CDR3 DNA reads TGTGCCAGCAGTCCCGGGGACAGGGGAAGCTACACCTTC. Translation gives CASSPGDRGSYTF.

The V call is TRBV24-1, the J call TRBJ1-5; no firm D call. Between the trimmed V and J ends, which lost 4 bases and 5 bases, there was a span of 17 bases. The CDR3 loop spans 16 amino acids. Looked up from germline, CDR1 is KGHDR and CDR2 is SFDVKD. CDR3 nucleotide sequence: TGTGCCACCAGTGACCCTGCAGGACCGCCGGATCAGCCCCAGCATTTT. Translated: CATSDPAGPPDQPQHF.

The rearrangement uses TRBV5-1 and TRBJ2-2, with 9 bases lining up with TRBD2. CDR1 and CDR2 (germline): SGHRS, YFSETQ. Trimming removed 4 bases from V and 4 bases from J; junction bases left unmatched: 5. This CDR3 is 15 amino acids long. CDR3 in amino acids: CASSSGGFGTGELFF. DNA for the CDR3: TGCGCCAGCAGCAGCGGGGGGTTTGGCACCGGGGAGCTGTTTTTT. The full variable domain, rest sourced from reference TRBV5-1 and TRBJ2-2, is KAGVTQTPRYLIKTRGQQVTLSCSPISGHRSVSWYQQTPGQGLQFLFEYFSETQRNKGNFPGRFSGRQFSNSRSEMNVSTLELGDSALYLCASSSGGFGTGELFFGEGSRLTVL.

This clone has just one count. The chain links TRBV30 to TRBJ2-7; 8 bases fit TRBD1. Germline CDR1 reads GTSNPN; CDR2 reads SVGIG (reference sequence). This CDR3 is 12 amino acids long. Unmatched junction bases numbered 1, after V lost 3 bases and J lost 3 bases. DNA of the CDR3: TGTGCCTGGAGCGGACAGGGCTACGAGCAGTACTTC. Its translation is CAWSGQGYEQYF.

The chain couples TRBV27 to TRBJ1-1; D is unresolved. Germline loops: CDR1 MNHEY, CDR2 SMNVEV (reference sequence). Trimming cost V 6 bases and J 1 base, with 15 bases left between them. This CDR3 has 15 amino acids. The CDR3 DNA follows: TGTGCCAGCAGGCCATCCCTTCCCGGGAACACTGAAGCTTTCTTT. Amino acid sequence: CASRPSLPGNTEAFF.

The chain recombines TRBV7-6 with TRBJ2-7; tentatively, D is TRBD1 (6 bases). CDR1 and CDR2 from the germline V gene are SGHVS and FNYEAQ. CDR3 size: 13 residues. Trimming removed 3 bases at V and 2 bases at J, with 8 bases between. CDR3 sequence reads: CASSFGQTYEQYF. In DNA, the CDR3 is TGTGCCAGCAGCTTTGGACAGACCTACGAGCAGTACTTC.

The CDR3 here is CASSFGYPGELFF. The CDR3 DNA reads TGTGCCAGCAGCTTCGGCTACCCCGGGGAGCTGTTTTTT. This rearrangement joins TRBV5-6 to TRBJ2-2; D gene uncertain. V was clipped by 2 bases and J by 6 bases, with 8 bases between them. The CDR3 sequence is 13 residues long. Germline V lookup: CDR1 SGHDT, CDR2 YYEEEE.

This rearrangement joins TRBV19 to TRBJ2-7; TRBD2 might be the D (5 bases). The CDR3 contains 16 residues. Germline CDR1 and CDR2: LNHDA and SQIVND (reference sequence). V was clipped by 1 base and J by 1 base, with 14 bases between them. CDR3 bases: TGTGCCAGTAGTATAGGGGCGGGCGCGGGTTCCTACGAGCAGTACTTC. Translation: CASSIGAGAGSYEQYF.

The chain joins TRBV25-1 to TRBJ2-3; TRBD2 matches 10 bases. Losses at the gene ends were 2 bases for V and 1 base for J; bases not matched to a gene: 3. This CDR3 has 16 amino acids. The germline gives CDR1 MGHDK, CDR2 SYGVNS. CDR3 nucleotides: TGTGCCAGCAGTGAAGACCTAGCGGGGGGCACAGATACGCAGTATTTT. It encodes CASSEDLAGGTDTQYF. Drawing the rest from reference TRBV25-1 and TRBJ2-3, the complete variable domain is EADIYQTPRYLVIGTGKKITLECSQTMGHDKMYWYQQDPGMELHLIHYSYGVNSTEKGDLSSESTVSRIRTEHFPLTLESARPSHTSQYLCASSEDLAGGTDTQYFGPGTRLTVL.

The chain joins TRBV2 to TRBJ1-5; D remains unclear. Germline CDR1 SNHLY, CDR2 FYNNEI. The CDR3 extends over 13 amino acids. With 1 base removed from V and 6 bases from J, the gap between germline ends came to 7 bases. CDR3 amino acids: CASSEVHGQPQHF. The CDR3 DNA reads TGTGCCAGCAGTGAAGTACACGGTCAGCCCCAGCATTTT.

The chain employs TRBV28 and TRBJ1-5; D uncertain. The germline V gene has CDR1 MDHEN and CDR2 SYDVKM. The CDR3 loop spans 10 amino acids. V gave up 2 bases and J gave up 9 bases, with 2 bases separating them. As DNA, the CDR3 is TGTGCCAGCAGTTTAAGGCCCCAGCATTTT. Amino acids: CASSLRPQHF.

The rearrangement uses TRBV9 and TRBJ1-6; D is ambiguous. The CDR3 sequence is 13 residues long. Germline CDR1 reads SGDLS; CDR2 reads YYNGEE. With 3 bases removed from V and 8 bases from J, the gap between germline ends came to 9 bases. Here the CDR3 reads CASSAASDSPLHF. In nucleotides, the CDR3 is TGTGCCAGCAGCGCAGCTAGTGATTCACCCCTCCACTTT. Combining the CDR3 with reference TRBV9 and TRBJ1-6 gives the whole variable domain DSGVTQTPKHLITATGQRVTLRCSPRSGDLSVYWYQQSLDQGLQFLIQYYNGEERAKGNILERFSAQQFPDLHSELNLSSLELGDSALYFCASSAASDSPLHFGNGTRLTVT.

CDR3 in amino acids: CASRRQGVLYEQYF. In DNA, the CDR3 is TGTGCCAGCAGGCGACAGGGGGTCCTCTACGAGCAGTACTTC. The genes are TRBV27 and TRBJ2-7, with 9 positions matching TRBD1. Looked up from germline, CDR1 is MNHEY and CDR2 is SMNVEV (reference sequence). After removal of 6 bases from V and 3 bases from J, the junction contained 6 bases not matched to a gene. This CDR3 is 14 amino acids long.

V gene TRBV10-2 combines with J gene TRBJ1-5; perhaps TRBD1 as D (6 bases). The CDR3 runs to 14 residues. The germline CDR1 and CDR2 sequences are WSHSY and SAAADI. Trimming removed 3 bases from V and 7 bases from J, with 13 bases in between. Here the CDR3 reads CASSEYRVAQPQHF. The CDR3 region has the DNA TGCGCCAGCAGTGAATACAGGGTGGCACAGCCCCAGCATTTT.

The J gene is TRBJ2-3, the V gene TRBV19, with D unclear. The germline CDR1 and CDR2 sequences are LNHDA and SQIVND (reference sequence). The CDR3 loop spans 14 amino acids. V was cut by 3 bases and J by 0 bases, with 7 bases left in between. The CDR3 coding sequence is TGTGCCAGTAGTATGGCCCAAAGCACAGATACGCAGTATTTT. Translated, it gives CASSMAQSTDTQYF.

The CDR3 loop reads CASSQSPSGGFNEQFF. CDR3 coding DNA: TGTGCCAGCAGCCAAAGCCCTAGCGGGGGCTTCAATGAGCAGTTCTTC. The chain is built from TRBV3-1 (or the pseudogene TRBV3-2) and TRBJ2-1; 10 bases fit TRBD2. Germline V gene sequence: CDR1 LGHDT, CDR2 YNNKEL (reference sequence). The junction had 7 bases not matched to a gene; V was cut back by 2 bases and J by 6 bases. The CDR3 has 16 residues.

The chain recombines TRBV15 with TRBJ2-1; 9 bases line up with TRBD2. The CDR3 spans 17 residues. After removal of 0 bases from V and 5 bases from J, the junction contained 8 bases not matched to a gene. CDR1 is LNHNV, CDR2 YYDKDF, per germline (reference sequence). The CDR3 reads CATSRDRASGANNEQFF. The CDR3 nucleotides are TGTGCCACCAGCAGAGATCGCGCTAGCGGGGCAAACAATGAGCAGTTCTTC.

The chain links TRBV6-5 to TRBJ2-2, with unresolved D. This CDR3 spans 15 amino acids. V was pared by 0 bases and J by 5 bases, with 10 bases between. Germline V gene lookup returns CDR1 MNHEY and CDR2 SVGAGI. CDR3 nucleotide sequence: TGTGCCAGCAGTTACTCCCGTGCCCAGACCGGGGAGCTGTTTTTT. Amino acid sequence: CASSYSRAQTGELFF.

V is TRBV29-1 and J is TRBJ2-1; 11 bases fit TRBD1. With 2 bases clipped from V and 6 bases from J, the junction kept 3 bases outside the gene matches. This CDR3 is 14 amino acids long. Germline loops: CDR1 SQVTM, CDR2 ANQGSEA. Here the CDR3 DNA reads TGCAGCGTTGAACGAGGACAGGGGGCCAATGAGCAGTTCTTC. It encodes CSVERGQGANEQFF.

CDR3 sequence (DNA): TGTGCCAGTAGTATTATTAGCGGACACAATGAGCAGTTCTTC. It specifies CASSIISGHNEQFF. The chain combines TRBV19 with TRBJ2-1; D is possibly TRBD2 (6 bases). Germline assignment: CDR1 LNHDA and CDR2 SQIVND (reference sequence). The ends were cut back, 3 bases at V and 5 bases at J, with 11 bases in the middle. The CDR3 sequence is 14 residues long.